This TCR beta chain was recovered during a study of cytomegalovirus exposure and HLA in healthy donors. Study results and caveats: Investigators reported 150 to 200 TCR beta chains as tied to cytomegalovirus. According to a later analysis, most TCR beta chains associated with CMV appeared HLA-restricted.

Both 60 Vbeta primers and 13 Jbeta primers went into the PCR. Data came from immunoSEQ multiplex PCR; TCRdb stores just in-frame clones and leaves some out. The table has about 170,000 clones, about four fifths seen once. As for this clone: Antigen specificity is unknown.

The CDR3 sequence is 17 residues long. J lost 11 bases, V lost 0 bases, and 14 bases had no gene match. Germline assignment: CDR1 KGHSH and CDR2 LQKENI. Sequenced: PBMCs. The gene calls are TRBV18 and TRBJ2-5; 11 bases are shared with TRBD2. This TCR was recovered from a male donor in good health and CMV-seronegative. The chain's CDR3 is CASSPPPRIAGGEEQYF. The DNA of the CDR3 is TGTGCCAGCTCACCACCGCCGAGGATAGCGGGGGGGGAAGAGCAGTACTTC.